These 15 T cell receptor beta chains came from one sample sequenced in a study of response to subunit inactivated influenza vaccine. TCRdb re-derived calls from the RT-PCR reads in MiXCR, one entry per CDR3 protein. The sample has a few hundred thousand distinct CDR3 sequences, 12% seen once. The specimen comprised non-naive T cells sorted from PBMCs, sampled 14 days before vaccination. All receptors come from a man aged 45-65 years who received an inactivated influenza vaccine.

The chain joins TRBV4-1 to TRBJ1-5; D unclear. Germline V gene data show CDR1 as MGHRA and CDR2 as YSYEKL. This CDR3 comprises 15 residues. Trimming pared 2 bases from V and 1 base from J, leaving 9 bases between. CDR3 sequence: CASSQRAQSNQPQHF. The CDR3 DNA reads as TGCGCCAGCAGCCAAAGAGCACAGAGCAATCAGCCCCAGCATTTT.

To note about this clonotype: Its ends do not fully match the called genes, so a read error is possible. The chain carries TRBV7-7 and TRBJ2-1, with D perhaps TRBD2 (6 bases). The CDR3 length is 15 residues. The V gene's germline CDR1 is SSHAT and CDR2 FNYEAQ (reference sequence). The CDR3 sequence is CASRSTSRPFNEQFF. The DNA for the CDR3 is TGTGCTAGCAGATCCACTAGCCGACCTTTCAATGAGCAGTTCTTC.

The sample holds a few counts of this clonotype. This rearrangement joins TRBV5-5 to TRBJ2-5; no firm D call. CDR1 SGHKS and CDR2 YYEKEE come from the germline V gene (reference sequence). The ends were cut back, 2 bases at V and 5 bases at J, with 10 bases in the middle. The CDR3 has 13 amino acids. The CDR3 spells CASSLKGIETQYF. CDR3 nucleotides: TGTGCCAGCAGCTTAAAAGGGATCGAGACCCAGTACTTC.

The chain carries TRBV11-2 and TRBJ1-2; D is unclear. The ends were cut back, 4 bases at V and 4 bases at J, with 19 bases in the middle. The CDR3 has 16 amino acids. Per germline, CDR1 SGHAT and CDR2 FQNNGV. The CDR3: CASSSLRRAKTYGYTF. For the CDR3, the DNA is TGTGCCAGCAGCTCCCTTCGGCGCGCGAAGACCTATGGCTACACCTTC.

The table lists this clonotype with many counts. V usage is TRBV7-2 and J usage is TRBJ2-1; 8 bases are shared with TRBD2. Germline CDR1 and CDR2: SGHTA and FQGNSA. V was pared by 7 bases and J by 6 bases, with 11 bases of the junction left unmatched. The CDR3 spans 15 residues. This CDR3 is CASTHVAGTFNEQFF. DNA for the CDR3: TGTGCCAGCACCCACGTAGCGGGGACCTTCAATGAGCAGTTCTTC.

This clonotype has a handful of counts. This chain joins TRBV20-1 and TRBJ2-3, with TRBD2 identical over 7 bases. Germline CDR1 DFQATT, CDR2 SNEGSKA (reference sequence). The CDR3 has 15 amino acids. V shed 0 bases, J shed 6 bases, and the junction held 9 bases outside the gene matches. The CDR3 nucleotides read TGCAGTGCTAGAGATGGGGGGGGTAGATCGGATACGCAGTATTTT. It is translated as CSARDGGGRSDTQYF.

This clonotype was detected ten times or more. The genes are TRBV2 and TRBJ1-1; the match to TRBD1 covers 8 bases. V lost 5 bases to trimming and J lost 4 bases; unmatched junction nucleotides: 6. The CDR3 is made up of 14 amino acids. Per the germline V gene, CDR1 is SNHLY and CDR2 is FYNNEI. For the CDR3, the DNA is TGTGCCAGCAGTCTACAGGGGGGATCCACTGAAGCTTTCTTT. This sequence encodes CASSLQGGSTEAFF.

The rearrangement uses TRBV19 and TRBJ2-5; D gene uncertain. Trimming took 2 bases from V and 1 from J, leaving 8 bases between them. This CDR3 contains 14 residues. Germline assignment: CDR1 LNHDA and CDR2 SQIVND (reference sequence). Here the CDR3 reads CASSISGVQETQYF. CDR3 nucleotides: TGTGCCAGTAGTATATCTGGAGTCCAAGAGACCCAGTACTTC.

This clonotype was recorded at least ten times. The rearrangement links TRBV5-6 to TRBJ2-1, with 16 bases matching TRBD2. The CDR3 has 19 residues. Germline assignment: CDR1 SGHDT and CDR2 YYEEEE. J was trimmed by 7 bases and V by 4 bases; bases with no gene match: 14. The CDR3, as DNA: TGTGCCAGCAGCAAGCCCCCGGGACTAGCGGGGGGGAAAAGGAATGAGCAGTTCTTC. Translation gives CASSKPPGLAGGKRNEQFF. The full variable domain, its missing parts supplied by reference TRBV5-6 and TRBJ2-1, is DAGVTQSPTHLIKTRGQQVTLRCSPKSGHDTVSWYQQALGQGPQFIFQYYEEEERQRGNFPDRFSGHQFPNYSSELNVNALLLGDSALYLCASSKPPGLAGGKRNEQFFGPGTRLTVL.

In this sample, this clonotype turned up a few times. V and J are TRBV3-1 and TRBJ2-2, with D hard to call. V lost 6 bases and J lost 0, with 11 bases in between. CDR1 is LGHDT, CDR2 YNNKEL, per germline (reference sequence). CDR3 length: 15 residues. CDR3 in amino acids: CASRPGGSNTGELFF. CDR3 in DNA: TGTGCCAGCAGGCCCGGTGGTTCGAACACCGGGGAGCTGTTTTTT.

Note on this clonotype: Given a much more abundant clone one base away, this may be a read error. The chain joins TRBV20-1 to TRBJ2-1; 8 nucleotides align to TRBD2. The CDR3 length is 14 residues. The germline CDR1 and CDR2 sequences are DFQATT and SNEGSKA (reference sequence). The CDR3: CSASRSGSLNEHFF. CDR3 nucleotide sequence: TGCAGTGCTAGCAGGAGCGGGAGTTTAAATGAGCACTTCTTC.

V usage is TRBV24-1 and J usage is TRBJ2-1, with TRBD1 identical over 7 bases. The CDR3 extends over 20 amino acids. The trim removed 3 bases at V and 0 bases at J, leaving 16 bases unmatched. Per germline, CDR1 KGHDR and CDR2 SFDVKD. The CDR3 protein is CATSDGSGTVTFSSYNEQFF. For the CDR3, the DNA is TGTGCCACCAGTGATGGTAGTGGGACAGTCACTTTCAGCTCCTACAATGAGCAGTTCTTC.

V gene TRBV20-1 combines with J gene TRBJ1-4; no clear D. CDR3 length equals 13 residues. CDR1 is DFQATT, CDR2 SNEGSKA, per germline (reference sequence). The germline V and J ends were trimmed by 2 bases and 7 bases, with 11 bases remaining between them. The CDR3 DNA sequence: TGCAGTGCTAGAAACTTTGTAGGTGAAAAACTGTTTTTT. It encodes CSARNFVGEKLFF.

This clonotype was observed a few times. The chain links TRBV2 to TRBJ1-5; weak D call: TRBD1 (6 bases). V was cut by 6 bases and J by 5 bases, with 14 bases left in between. Germline-derived CDR1 and CDR2 are SNHLY and FYNNEI. The CDR3 loop spans 14 amino acids. The CDR3 reads CASRKGEKHQPQHF. The CDR3 DNA reads TGTGCCAGCAGGAAGGGGGAGAAGCATCAGCCCCAGCATTTT.

The chain employs TRBV6-1 and TRBJ2-2; 10 nucleotides align to TRBD1. The CDR3 length is 15 residues. V shed 6 bases, J shed 1 base, and the junction held 2 bases outside the gene matches. Germline values: CDR1 MNHNS, CDR2 SASEGT. For the CDR3, the DNA is TGTGCCAGCAGAAGGGACAGGGGGAACACCGGGGAGCTGTTTTTT. Protein: CASRRDRGNTGELFF.